The next 5 T cell receptor beta chains were all read from a single sample in a study of cytomegalovirus exposure and HLA in healthy donors. A multiplex PCR was run with 60 Vbeta primers and 13 Jbeta primers. Using immunoSEQ multiplex PCR, the repertoire was profiled, and TCRdb retains in-frame clones only, with some absent. The repertoire holds about 140,000 clones, with about four fifths as singletons. Material for sequencing was PBMCs. The receptor set was obtained from a man in his forties in good health and CMV-seronegative.

The chain links TRBV4-3 to TRBJ1-2; D may be TRBD1 (6 bases). CDR1 LGHNA and CDR2 YSLEER come from the germline V gene. The V gene lost 1 base and the J gene lost 1 base, with 10 bases spanning the gap. The length of the CDR3 is 15 residues. The CDR3 bases are TGCGCCAGCAGCCAAGTGGCAGGGGTTAACTATGGCTACACCTTC. Its translation is CASSQVAGVNYGYTF.

The chain uses TRBV18 and TRBJ2-7; 8 bases fit TRBD1. The CDR3 length is 15 residues. The germline V gene encodes CDR1 KGHSH and CDR2 LQKENI. V lost 6 bases and J lost 1; bases outside the gene matches: 8. The chain's CDR3 is CASSQNTGGSYEQYF. For the CDR3, the DNA is TGTGCCAGCTCTCAAAATACAGGGGGGTCCTACGAGCAGTACTTC. The whole variable domain, remainder taken from reference TRBV18 and TRBJ2-7, is NAGVMQNPRHLVRRRGQEARLRCSPMKGHSHVYWYRQLPEEGLKFMVYLQKENIIDESGMPKERFSAEFPKEGPSILRIQQVVRGDSAAYFCASSQNTGGSYEQYFGPGTRLTVT.

This chain connects TRBV5-6 to TRBJ2-7; D is perhaps TRBD2 (6 bases). The CDR3 extends over 12 amino acids. V dropped 2 bases and J dropped 6 bases, with 9 bases sitting between them. Germline-derived CDR1 and CDR2 are SGHDT and YYEEEE. CDR3 sequence reads: CASSFFGGEQYF. For the CDR3, the DNA is TGTGCCAGCAGCTTTTTCGGGGGCGAGCAGTACTTC.

The chain employs TRBV19 and TRBJ1-3, with D tentatively TRBD1 (5 bases). The CDR3 spans 16 residues. CDR1 is LNHDA and CDR2 is SQIVND in the germline V gene (reference sequence). V dropped 4 bases and J dropped 2 bases, with 15 bases sitting between them. Written as DNA, the CDR3 is TGTGCCAGTAGTACTTGGAAGGGGAGGGCTGGAAACACCATATATTTT. Protein: CASSTWKGRAGNTIYF.

The rearrangement links TRBV2 to TRBJ1-6, with TRBD1 identical over 10 bases. The CDR3 runs to 15 residues. Trimming removed 4 bases from V and 5 bases from J; junction bases left unmatched: 2. Germline values: CDR1 SNHLY, CDR2 FYNNEI. The CDR3 sequence is CASSGDRGHNSPLHF. In nucleotides, the CDR3 is TGTGCCAGCAGTGGGGACAGGGGACATAATTCACCCCTCCACTTT.